These T cell receptor beta chains were read from a single sample in a study of response to subunit inactivated influenza vaccine. TCRdb re-called the RT-PCR reads through MiXCR, storing one row per CDR3 protein. The sample shows fewer than 250,000 distinct CDR3 sequences, approximately 15% of them seen only once. Sequenced here: CD8+ T cells sorted from PBMCs, sampled about 5 days after vaccination. These receptors were taken from a man in his fifties who received an inactivated influenza vaccine. CDR3s include the opening cysteine and the closing phenylalanine or tryptophan. Each record gives: D gene, V gene, J gene, CDR3 length, clone size, CDR3 protein, CDR3 DNA. D genes are given only for firm matches. The size entry is marked missing in some rows and otherwise reads once, few, many or a size class.

NA,TRBV14,TRBJ2-7,16,few,CASSHGSRGGRYEQYF,TGTGCCAGCAGCCACGGGTCGAGGGGAGGCCGGTACGAGCAGTACTTC
NA,TRBV7-9,TRBJ1-1,11,NA,CSSSWGTEAFF,TGTTCCAGCAGCTGGGGGACTGAAGCTTTCTTT
NA,TRBV7-9,TRBJ2-1,15,few,CASSPARQALGEQFF,TGTGCCAGCAGCCCAGCACGACAGGCCTTGGGTGAGCAGTTCTTC
NA,TRBV14,TRBJ2-7,15,NA,CASSQVGGTGTEQYF,TGTGCCAGCAGCCAAGTAGGGGGAACAGGAACCGAGCAGTACTTC
NA,TRBV27,TRBJ2-3,15,NA,CASSAGTERADTQYF,TGTGCCAGCAGCGCAGGGACGGAGAGGGCAGATACGCAGTATTTT
TRBD1,TRBV12-3/TRBV12-4,TRBJ2-6,16,NA,CASSAGQGAGANVLTF,TGTGCCAGCAGTGCGGGACAGGGGGCCGGGGCCAACGTCCTGACTTTC
NA,TRBV10-3,TRBJ1-1,13,few,CAISDRSYTEAFF,TGTGCCATTAGTGACAGATCGTACACTGAAGCTTTCTTT
NA,TRBV11-2,TRBJ2-3,16,NA,CASSWGAAASTDTQYF,TGTGCCAGCAGCTGGGGGGCAGCGGCCTCCACAGATACGCAGTATTTT
NA,TRBV5-6,TRBJ2-2,14,few,CASSPGLGPGELFF,TGTGCCAGCAGCCCGGGACTTGGGCCCGGGGAGCTGTTTTTT
NA,TRBV14,TRBJ1-2,15,few,CASSQAVTGPYGYTF,TGTGCCAGCAGCCAAGCGGTAACCGGACCCTATGGCTACACCTTC
NA,TRBV2,TRBJ1-2,15,NA,CASSEGGSGNYGYTF,TGTGCCAGCAGTGAAGGGGGGAGCGGCAACTATGGCTACACCTTC
NA,TRBV14,TRBJ2-1,18,NA,CASSQDESRPLNPNEQFF,TGTGCCAGCAGCCAAGATGAATCTCGACCACTCAACCCCAATGAGCAGTTCTTC
TRBD1,TRBV12-3/TRBV12-4,TRBJ2-2,15,many,CASSSPTGAAGELFF,TGTGCCAGCAGCTCACCAACAGGGGCGGCCGGGGAGCTGTTTTTT
TRBD2,TRBV6-1,TRBJ2-1,15,NA,CASSPRDYPHNEQFF,TGTGCCAGCAGTCCCCGGGACTACCCTCACAATGAGCAGTTCTTC
TRBD2,TRBV7-6,TRBJ2-5,16,NA,CASSSGLAGAIETQYF,TGTGCCAGCAGCTCGGGACTAGCGGGGGCTATTGAGACCCAGTACTTC
NA,TRBV19,TRBJ2-7,15,NA,CASSMAFEISYEQYF,TGTGCCAGTAGTATGGCCTTTGAGATCTCCTACGAGCAGTACTTC
NA,TRBV6-2/TRBV6-3,TRBJ2-4,16,few,CASSLPGLLAKNIQYF,TGTGCCAGCAGTCTCCCCGGACTGTTAGCCAAAAACATTCAGTACTTC
TRBD1,TRBV15,TRBJ2-5,15,NA,CATSGTGGNQETQYF,TGTGCCACCAGCGGGACAGGGGGAAACCAAGAGACCCAGTACTTC
TRBD2,TRBV6-1,TRBJ2-1,16,few,CASSPVAGALWNEQFF,TGTGCCAGCAGCCCTGTAGCGGGAGCGCTTTGGAATGAGCAGTTCTTC
NA,TRBV27,TRBJ2-1,11,many,CASSFSNEQFF,TGTGCCAGCAGTTTCTCCAATGAGCAGTTCTTC
NA,TRBV28,TRBJ2-7,13,NA,CASSFGKSYEQYF,TGTGCCAGCAGTTTCGGTAAATCCTACGAGCAGTACTTC
NA,TRBV20-1,TRBJ1-6,10,NA,CSAPTLNGHF,TGCAGTGCACCGACCCTGAATGGGCACTTT
NA,TRBV6-5,TRBJ2-2,13,many,CASSSGDTGELFF,TGTGCCAGCAGTTCCGGTGACACCGGGGAGCTGTTTTTT
NA,TRBV7-9,TRBJ2-1,16,once,CASRKIGGSSYNEQFF,TGTGCCAGCAGAAAAATTGGGGGAAGCTCCTACAATGAGCAGTTCTTC
NA,TRBV15,TRBJ2-7,13,NA,CATSRGLQIEQYF,TGTGCCACCAGCAGGGGACTGCAGATCGAGCAGTACTTC
NA,TRBV7-9,TRBJ1-1,12,few,CASSRVDTEAFF,TGTGCCAGCAGCAGGGTGGACACTGAAGCTTTCTTT
NA,TRBV11-2,TRBJ2-1,14,NA,CASTFLRAGHEQFF,TGTGCCAGCACCTTTCTCAGGGCAGGGCATGAGCAGTTCTTC
NA,TRBV11-2,TRBJ2-1,11,few,CASSDEREQFF,TGTGCCAGCAGCGACGAGCGGGAGCAGTTCTTC
NA,TRBV5-1,TRBJ2-7,15,NA,CASRSFSGHSYEQYF,TGCGCCAGCAGGAGTTTCTCGGGACACTCCTACGAGCAGTACTTC
TRBD2,TRBV4-2,TRBJ2-3,16,NA,CASSSGLAASTDTQYF,TGTGCCAGCAGCTCCGGACTAGCGGCTAGCACAGATACGCAGTATTTT
NA,TRBV5-6,TRBJ2-2,17,NA,CAIGLGRVGVHTGELFF,TGTGCCATCGGCTTGGGGCGTGTCGGGGTACACACCGGGGAGCTGTTTTTT
TRBD1,TRBV6-2/TRBV6-3,TRBJ1-2,15,many,CASSYPTGGSYGYTF,TGTGCCAGCAGTTACCCCACAGGGGGCAGCTATGGCTACACCTTC
TRBD2,TRBV4-1,TRBJ2-1,15,few,CASSTSGRYPGEQFF,TGCGCCAGCAGCACAAGCGGGAGATATCCCGGTGAGCAGTTCTTC
NA,TRBV28,TRBJ1-5,16,NA,CASSLITGSTNQPQHF,TGTGCCAGCAGTTTAATTACAGGGTCGACCAATCAGCCCCAGCATTTT
TRBD1,TRBV12-3/TRBV12-4,TRBJ2-7,16,few,CASSPTSLTGGEEQYF,TGTGCCAGCAGTCCTACTTCCCTCACAGGGGGAGAAGAGCAGTACTTC
NA,TRBV7-9,TRBJ1-1,12,few,CASRWGMAEAFF,TGTGCCAGCAGGTGGGGAATGGCTGAAGCTTTCTTT
TRBD2,TRBV11-1,TRBJ2-5,18,NA,CASRRGLAGGPYQETQYF,TGTGCCAGCAGAAGAGGACTAGCGGGAGGACCTTACCAAGAGACCCAGTACTTC
TRBD2,TRBV7-9,TRBJ2-5,16,few,CASSLADIAGEETQYF,TGTGCCAGCAGCTTGGCTGACATTGCGGGAGAGGAGACCCAGTACTTC
TRBD2,TRBV15,TRBJ2-7,15,NA,CATSRDLGGSHEQYF,TGTGCCACCAGCAGGGACCTCGGCGGGAGTCACGAGCAGTACTTC
TRBD2,TRBV24-1,TRBJ2-3,15,many,CATSWAGEGGDTQYF,TGTGCCACCAGTTGGGCGGGGGAAGGAGGAGATACGCAGTATTTT
TRBD2,TRBV6-2/TRBV6-3,TRBJ2-1,18,NA,CASSYYPRGSGRRNEQFF,TGTGCCAGCAGTTACTATCCCAGGGGTAGCGGGAGGAGGAATGAGCAGTTCTTC
NA,TRBV4-1,TRBJ2-2,13,NA,CASKKGYTGELFF,TGCGCCAGCAAAAAGGGGTACACCGGGGAGCTGTTTTTT
TRBD1,TRBV6-2/TRBV6-3,TRBJ2-7,16,NA,CASSPWGQGLPYEQYF,TGTGCCAGCAGCCCCTGGGGACAGGGACTACCCTACGAGCAGTACTTC
NA,TRBV15,TRBJ2-1,13,NA,CATSDASGMEQFF,TGTGCCACCAGCGACGCATCGGGAATGGAGCAGTTCTTC
NA,TRBV10-3,TRBJ1-1,14,few,CAISADSTNTEAFF,TGTGCCATCAGTGCAGACAGTACGAACACTGAAGCTTTCTTT
NA,TRBV7-9,TRBJ2-2,15,NA,CASSFWGANTGELFF,TGTGCCAGCAGCTTCTGGGGGGCTAACACCGGGGAGCTGTTTTTT
NA,TRBV6-5,TRBJ1-1,15,NA,CASSSPTVGDTEAFF,TGTGCCAGCAGTTCCCCCACAGTTGGAGACACTGAAGCTTTCTTT
TRBD1,TRBV20-1,TRBJ1-3,15,many,CSAANGQGNGNTIYF,TGCAGTGCCGCGAATGGACAGGGAAATGGAAACACCATATATTTT
TRBD2,TRBV7-6,TRBJ2-1,16,NA,CASSLVVSTSGHEQFF,TGTGCCAGCAGCTTAGTTGTATCGACTAGCGGCCATGAGCAGTTCTTC
NA,TRBV30,TRBJ2-1,15,few,CAWSEAGTHYNEQFF,TGTGCCTGGAGCGAAGCCGGGACTCACTACAATGAGCAGTTCTTC
TRBD2,TRBV29-1,TRBJ2-7,14,many,CSVAGGRASYEQYF,TGCAGCGTTGCGGGCGGGAGGGCTTCCTACGAGCAGTACTTC
NA,TRBV6-1,TRBJ1-5,14,many,CATRTFGSNQPQHF,TGTGCCACCCGAACATTCGGGAGCAATCAGCCCCAGCATTTT
TRBD2,TRBV4-2,TRBJ2-6,19,few,CASSQGGIAGLSGANVLTF,TGTGCCAGCAGCCAAGGAGGGATAGCGGGCCTCTCTGGGGCCAACGTCCTGACTTTC
NA,TRBV19,TRBJ2-1,17,NA,CASSIGAPRFSYNEQFF,TGTGCCAGTAGTATAGGAGCACCCAGGTTCTCCTACAATGAGCAGTTCTTC
NA,TRBV7-9,TRBJ2-3,14,once,CASSSLDRGDTQYF,TGTGCCAGCAGCTCCCTAGACAGAGGGGATACGCAGTATTTT
NA,TRBV15,TRBJ1-1,14,few,CATSQQGFYPEAFF,TGTGCCACCAGCCAACAGGGATTTTATCCTGAAGCTTTCTTT
NA,TRBV11-2,TRBJ2-7,14,few,CASSFIGPSYEQYF,TGTGCCAGCAGTTTCATAGGCCCTTCCTACGAGCAGTACTTC
NA,TRBV10-2,TRBJ1-5,13,few,CASSVSQGQPQHF,TGCGCCAGCAGCGTCTCCCAGGGTCAGCCCCAGCATTTT
NA,TRBV20-1,TRBJ2-1,15,many,CSAPRTESSYNEQFF,TGCAGTGCTCCACGGACGGAGAGCTCCTACAATGAGCAGTTCTTC